The 27 T cell receptor beta chains below come from one sample, sequenced in a study of early T cells in non-severe SARS-CoV-2 infection. A single record per CDR3 protein comes from TCRdb applying MiXCR to the 5' RACE reads. The sample has some 100,000 distinct CDR3 sequences, around 15% seen once. The sample was whole blood. These receptors originate from an adult who was a healthcare worker with PCR-confirmed SARS-CoV-2 infection or an uninfected control (not recorded which).

This clonotype was found a few times. The chain is built from TRBV29-1 and TRBJ2-4; 9 bases agree with TRBD1. The CDR3 has 13 amino acids. J lost 3 bases, V lost 7 bases, and 4 bases had no gene match. Germline V lookup: CDR1 SQVTM, CDR2 ANQGSEA. The DNA of the CDR3 is TGCAGCGCGACGGACAGGGGCAAAAACATTCAGTACTTC. This encodes CSATDRGKNIQYF.

This clonotype was observed a single time. This chain connects TRBV29-1 to TRBJ2-1; D is unresolved. CDR3 length: 11 residues. The germline CDR1 and CDR2 sequences are SQVTM and ANQGSEA. V dropped 5 bases and J dropped 10 bases, with 12 bases sitting between them. CDR3 sequence: CSVYGRSEQFF. The CDR3 DNA reads as TGCAGCGTTTATGGACGGTCCGAGCAGTTCTTC.

This clonotype was seen more than once but under ten times. This chain links TRBV19 with TRBJ2-5; the D gene is possibly TRBD1 (6 bases). Trimming removed 10 bases at V and 4 bases at J, with 19 bases between. Germline V gene data show CDR1 as LNHDA and CDR2 as SQIVND (reference sequence). The CDR3 consists of 14 residues. The CDR3 DNA is TGTGCCACCACCACAGGGTCCGTAGGAGAGACCCAGTACTTC. Translation gives CATTTGSVGETQYF.

This chain links TRBV25-1 with TRBJ1-1; D gene uncertain. V was cut by 4 bases and J by 1 base, with 10 bases left in between. This CDR3 is built from 14 residues. The germline V gene encodes CDR1 MGHDK and CDR2 SYGVNS. The CDR3 spells CASSAKVKNTEAFF. In nucleotides, the CDR3 is TGTGCCAGCAGTGCTAAAGTGAAGAACACTGAAGCTTTCTTT. The full variable domain, in which reference TRBV25-1 and TRBJ1-1 provide the parts outside the CDR3, is EADIYQTPRYLVIGTGKKITLECSQTMGHDKMYWYQQDPGMELHLIHYSYGVNSTEKGDLSSESTVSRIRTEHFPLTLESARPSHTSQYLCASSAKVKNTEAFFGQGTRLTVV.

In this sample, this clonotype turned up a few times. The V call is TRBV7-2, the J call TRBJ2-1, with D tentatively TRBD2 (5 bases). This CDR3 spans 13 amino acids. V lost 2 bases to trimming and J lost 10 bases, with 12 bases between them. In germline, CDR1 is SGHTA, CDR2 FQGNSA. CDR3 sequence: CASSLIIEREQFF. CDR3 bases: TGTGCCAGCAGCTTAATCATAGAGCGGGAGCAGTTCTTC.

This clonotype was picked up a small number of times. This chain links TRBV10-2 with TRBJ2-3, with D possibly TRBD2 on 6 matching bases. Germline-derived CDR1 and CDR2 are WSHSY and SAAADI. The V and J ends lost 4 bases and 3 bases respectively, with 11 bases between them. The CDR3 length is 14 residues. CDR3: CASSGRGVTDTQYF. The CDR3, as DNA: TGCGCCAGCAGTGGGCGCGGGGTTACAGATACGCAGTATTTT.

This chain joins TRBV29-1 and TRBJ2-5; perhaps TRBD2 as D (5 bases). Trimming cost V 6 bases and J 2 bases, with 13 bases left between them. This CDR3 region has 13 residues. Germline values: CDR1 SQVTM, CDR2 ANQGSEA. CDR3 sequence reads: CSVWTGLQETQYF. The CDR3, as DNA: TGCAGCGTCTGGACTGGTTTACAAGAGACCCAGTACTTC.

Only a few counts were recorded for this clonotype. The chain recombines TRBV11-3 with TRBJ1-1, with TRBD1 identical over 8 bases. CDR1 SGHNT and CDR2 YENEEA come from the germline V gene. The trim removed 5 bases at V and 5 bases at J, leaving 10 bases unmatched. The CDR3 consists of 15 residues. CDR3 nucleotide sequence: TGTGCCAGCAGCCCCAACGGACAGGGAGGGACTGAAGCTTTCTTT. Its translation is CASSPNGQGGTEAFF.

The chain couples TRBV2 to TRBJ1-6; possible D gene TRBD1, 5 bases. This CDR3 has 15 residues. In germline, CDR1 is SNHLY, CDR2 FYNNEI. V shed 7 bases and J shed 0 bases, with 10 bases lying between them. CDR3 loop: CASTGLISYNSPLHF. The CDR3 DNA sequence: TGTGCCAGCACGGGACTGATCTCCTATAATTCACCCCTCCACTTT.

This clonotype turned up a few times. CDR3: CASSLHRTYEQYV. DNA for the CDR3: TGTGCCAGCAGCTTACACCGGACCTACGAGCAGTACGTC. The chain is built from TRBV7-2 and TRBJ2-7; D remains unclear. The length of the CDR3 is 13 residues. The V end lost 2 bases, the J end lost 2 bases, and 7 bases lay between the germline ends. The germline gives CDR1 SGHTA, CDR2 FQGNSA.

This clonotype was detected a few times. V is TRBV5-5 and J is TRBJ2-3, with D perhaps matching TRBD2 (7 bases). Germline V gives CDR1 SGHKS, CDR2 YYEKEE (reference sequence). V lost 2 bases to trimming and J lost 5 bases, with 18 bases between them. CDR3 size: 16 residues. This CDR3 is CASSFSRRGGEDTQYF. In nucleotides, the CDR3 is TGTGCCAGCAGCTTTTCCAGGAGGGGGGGCGAAGATACGCAGTATTTT.

This clonotype has just a few counts. The chain joins TRBV6-1 to TRBJ2-7, with 8 bases that match TRBD1. The CDR3 consists of 15 residues. The germline CDR1 and CDR2 sequences are MNHNS and SASEGT. After removal of 5 bases from V and 1 base from J, the junction contained 7 bases not matched to a gene. CDR3 DNA sequence: TGTGCCAGCAGTTGGGGGACAGGTCCGTCCTACGAGCAGTACGTC. Translating gives CASSWGTGPSYEQYV.

There are many counts of this clonotype. The chain couples TRBV2 to TRBJ2-7; TRBD1 is a possible D gene (6 bases). The CDR3 length is 12 residues. Trimming pared 5 bases from V and 4 bases from J, leaving 9 bases between. Germline V gene sequence: CDR1 SNHLY, CDR2 FYNNEI. The CDR3 sequence: CASSTQGYEQYV. In DNA, the CDR3 is TGTGCCAGCAGTACCCAGGGGTACGAGCAGTACGTC.

This clonotype was seen at least ten times. Its ends do not fully match the called genes, so a read error is possible. This chain connects TRBV12-3 or TRBV12-4 to TRBJ2-2, with D possibly being TRBD1 (5 bases). The CDR3 totals 19 residues. The CDR3 DNA follows: TGTGCCAGCAGCTTAGATCCAACTCAGGGTATGGACGACACCGGGGAGCTGTTTTTT. Encoded protein: CASSLDPTQGMDDTGELFF.

The chain employs TRBV6-1 and TRBJ2-1; D not resolved. The length of the CDR3 is 14 residues. With 6 bases removed from V and 4 bases from J, the gap between germline ends came to 13 bases. Germline V gives CDR1 MNHNS, CDR2 SASEGT. The CDR3 nucleotides read TGTGCCAGCAGACCGATGGGAAGTTACAATGAGCAGTTCTTC. Translated: CASRPMGSYNEQFF.

The chain links TRBV6-6 to TRBJ2-3; possibly TRBD2 for D (5 bases). The CDR3 loop spans 17 amino acids. Germline loops: CDR1 MNHNY, CDR2 SVGAGI (reference sequence). The V and J ends lost 3 bases and 0 bases respectively, with 16 bases between them. The CDR3 DNA reads as TGTGCCAGCAGTTATTCTTCAAGGACTGCTAGCACAGATACGCAGTATTTT. Residues: CASSYSSRTASTDTQYF.

The rearrangement links TRBV20-1 to TRBJ1-3; the D is unclear. Germline-derived CDR1 and CDR2 are DFQATT and SNEGSKA (reference sequence). The CDR3 sequence is 16 residues long. The germline V and J ends were trimmed by 0 bases and 0 bases, with 12 bases remaining between them. CDR3 amino acids: CSARDRWRDSGNTIYF. The CDR3 bases are TGCAGTGCTAGAGATCGATGGCGCGACTCTGGAAACACCATATATTTT.

V and J are TRBV19 and TRBJ1-1; weak D call: TRBD1 (5 bases). Germline values: CDR1 LNHDA, CDR2 SQIVND (reference sequence). This CDR3 has 13 residues. V was clipped by 7 bases and J by 1 base, with 10 bases between them. The CDR3 loop reads CASTYRQNTEAFF. For the CDR3, the DNA is TGTGCCAGTACTTACAGGCAGAACACTGAAGCTTTCTTT. The whole variable domain, filled in from reference TRBV19 and TRBJ1-1, reads DGGITQSPKYLFRKEGQNVTLSCEQNLNHDAMYWYRQDPGQGLRLIYYSQIVNDFQKGDIAEGYSVSREKKESFPLTVTSAQKNPTAFYLCASTYRQNTEAFFGQGTRLTVV.

In this sample, this clonotype turned up a few times. The CDR3 loop reads CASSHKGGEQYV. The CDR3 nucleotides read TGTGCCAGCAGCCATAAGGGAGGCGAGCAGTACGTC. The chain joins TRBV7-9 to TRBJ2-7, with D possibly TRBD2 on 6 matching bases. Germline CDR1 and CDR2: SEHNR and FQNEAQ (reference sequence). V gave up 5 bases and J gave up 6 bases, with 11 bases separating them. The CDR3 consists of 12 residues.

V and J are TRBV19 and TRBJ2-3; either TRBD1 or TRBD2 may fit D (6 bases each). The germline V gene encodes CDR1 LNHDA and CDR2 SQIVND (reference sequence). The CDR3 runs to 15 residues. Trimming pared 5 bases from V and 3 bases from J, leaving 15 bases between. The DNA of the CDR3 is TGTGCCAGTAGTCAGCGTGGGGGGCGTACAGATACGCAGTATTTT. Amino acids: CASSQRGGRTDTQYF.

This clonotype has at least ten counts. This rearrangement joins TRBV29-1 to TRBJ1-2; unclear D gene. The V end was cut by 7 bases, the J end by 4 bases, with 16 bases between. The CDR3 loop spans 13 amino acids. Looked up from germline, CDR1 is SQVTM and CDR2 is ANQGSEA. The CDR3 bases are TGCAGCGCCCCTTCCGAATTCGGCTATGGCTACACCTTC. This translates into CSAPSEFGYGYTF.

The V gene is TRBV30, the J gene TRBJ2-5, with D uncertain. Germline V gene sequence: CDR1 GTSNPN, CDR2 SVGIG (reference sequence). Trimming stripped 0 bases from V and 3 bases from J, with 11 bases between. The CDR3 is 14 residues long. The CDR3 spells CAWSVLPVKETQYF. CDR3 bases: TGTGCCTGGAGTGTACTTCCGGTTAAAGAGACCCAGTACTTC.

The V call is TRBV10-3, the J call TRBJ2-6; D may be TRBD1 or TRBD2 (5 bases each). CDR1 and CDR2 from the germline V gene are ENHRY and SYGVKD. The V and J ends lost 3 bases and 2 bases respectively, with 17 bases between them. There are 18 residues in the CDR3. CDR3 sequence (DNA): TGTGCCATCAGTGACCCAAGGGACGCAGCAACTGGGGCCAACGTCCTGACTTTC. Its protein is CAISDPRDAATGANVLTF.

This clonotype showed up just a few times. This rearrangement joins TRBV5-1 to TRBJ1-1; 11 positions agree with TRBD1. After removal of 1 base from V and 0 bases from J, the junction contained 8 bases not matched to a gene. From germline, CDR1 is SGHRS and CDR2 YFSETQ. This CDR3 contains 18 residues. CDR3 in amino acids: CASSLRPRTGGLNTEAFF. Written as DNA, the CDR3 is TGCGCCAGCAGCTTGAGACCCCGGACAGGGGGCCTGAACACTGAAGCTTTCTTT.

This clonotype was counted many times. The chain employs TRBV14 and TRBJ2-5; D is undetermined. This CDR3 is built from 12 residues. V dropped 1 base and J dropped 5 bases, with 5 bases sitting between them. Germline V gene sequence: CDR1 SGHDN, CDR2 FVKESK. The CDR3 coding sequence is TGTGCCAGCAGCCAAGTCGGCGAGACCCAGTACTTC. Its translation: CASSQVGETQYF.

In its sample, this clonotype was seen a few times. The gene calls are TRBV7-6 and TRBJ2-1, with 7 bases fitting TRBD2. There are 12 residues in the CDR3. Germline CDR1 reads SGHVS; CDR2 reads FNYEAQ. The V segment lost 11 bases and the J segment 8 bases; nucleotides outside the gene matches: 9. The CDR3: CAVSGGLDEQFF. CDR3 DNA: TGTGCCGTTTCGGGAGGTCTGGATGAGCAGTTCTTC.

The chain has TRBV3-1 and TRBJ2-5; the D call may be TRBD1 or TRBD2 (5 bases each). V shed 1 base and J shed 2 bases, with 17 bases lying between them. CDR1 and CDR2 (germline): LGHDT, YNNKEL (reference sequence). The CDR3 covers 17 residues. CDR3 protein: CASSQGFSGADQETQYF. CDR3 in DNA: TGTGCCAGCAGCCAAGGTTTCTCCGGGGCAGATCAAGAGACCCAGTACTTC.